This T cell receptor (beta chain) was sequenced for a study of T-cell memory formation after mild COVID-19 (dated by TCRdb to the early 2020s). Background on the whole study: TCR sequence clusters from the two donors were largely donor specific. T-cell clones expanding and contracting after mild COVID-19 in two donors were tracked by longitudinal TCRalpha and TCRbeta repertoire sequencing. Two young, previously healthy adult volunteers made up the cohort, one male and one female.

As regards this clonotype: The antigen this receptor binds is unknown. Base-call qualities are not available, and no considerably larger clone is one nucleotide away.

Sequencing used an Illumina NovaSeq 6000. TCRalpha and TCRbeta cDNA libraries were constructed by 5'RACE with constant-segment primers, with sample barcodes and unique molecular identifiers being introduced. RNA was extracted from every sample with Trizol reagent. Libraries were amplified in two PCR steps, with a second sample barcode and Illumina TruSeq adapters added in the second step. Libraries were sequenced on an Illumina NovaSeq with 2 x 150 bp paired-end reads. The authors' analysis ran thus. The reads were demultiplexed and collapsed into UMI-guided consensus sequences using migec v1.2.7. Using mixcr v2.1.11, UMI consensuses were aligned to TRA and TRB V and J templates and then assembled into clonotypes. A clonotype was counted as expanded or contracted only when both edgeR and NoisET called the clonotype significant, with the noise models trained on biological replicates. For edgeR calls, the cutoffs were a false discovery rate-adjusted p below 0.01 and a log2 fold-change threshold of 1. PCA with hierarchical clustering of max-normalized trajectories of the 1000 most abundant clonotypes was used as exploratory dynamics analysis. Separately sequenced CD4+ and CD8+ repertoires were used to assign the CD4 or CD8 phenotype of responding clones. TCRdb reprocessed the public reads (quality trimming at Q25 with fastp, clone calling with MiXCR) and kept in-frame beta chains. Every entry covers one CDR3 protein and lists the most common genes and DNA from its rows. The V and J calls, along with clone size, are taken from TCRdb and not from the paper's own processing. This sample holds fewer than 500,000 distinct CDR3 sequences; 25% were observed only once. Around 12% of the sample is held by the ten biggest clonotypes.

PBMCs were isolated by Ficoll-Paque density gradient centrifugation. The investigation overall reported the following: The detection of some responding clones in pre-infection memory suggests that pre-existing cross-reactive memory T cells joined the SARS-CoV-2 response. Balanced CD4/CD8 phenotypes were observed for clones contracting from day 15 to 85, whereas a bias towards CD4+ was observed for a second wave of clones expanding from day 15 to 37. SARS-CoV-2 specificity of the second-wave clones peaking on day 37 was not confirmed. Contracting CD4+ clones were found mainly in CM and EM memory subsets, while CD8+ clones were enriched in EMRA. Only a couple of mild cases were covered by the study, and larger cohorts that include severe cases with pre-infection samples were considered necessary.

The junction shows trimming of 0 bases on V and 3 bases on J, and the gene matches do not reach 10 bases of it. CDR1 and CDR2 were assigned from the germline V gene as LGHNA and YSLEER. CDR3 length: 18 amino acids, cysteine to phenylalanine. Just the 54-base CDR3 DNA is kept, in frame starting at base 1. The sequencing input was PBMCs or a T cell subset sorted from them (not recorded which). The sequence derives from an adult woman who had mild COVID-19 (a few samples of this study predate the infection). The sample titles of this study are shuffled in the database, so cell type and time point are left out; the donor was told from shared clones. The chain joins TRBV4-3 to TRBJ2-4; TRBD2 aligns with 8 central bases. The CDR3 loop reads CASSQDRQAGVIKNIQYF. Read as DNA, the sequence is TGCGCCAGCAGCCAAGATCGACAAGCGGGAGTGATCAAAAACATTCAGTACTTC.